The 2 T cell receptor beta chains presented below share a single source sample, sequenced in a study of blood T cells in healthy people across ages. With a J-beta primer mix and a sample-barcoded 5' primer, a second PCR ran roughly 6 to 11 cycles. Each CDR3 protein gets one entry after TCRdb re-called the 5' RACE reads with MiXCR. Of almost 800,000 distinct CDR3 sequences in the sample, about three fifths were seen once. The source material was blood. The receptor set was obtained from a young man in good health.

This chain links TRBV20-1 with TRBJ2-3; D ambiguous. Deletions cut 0 bases from V and 7 bases from J, with 8 bases between. Per the germline V gene, CDR1 is DFQATT and CDR2 is SNEGSKA (reference sequence). The length of the CDR3 is 12 residues. CDR3 nucleotides: TGCAGTGCTAGAGAAGCTGGATATACGCAGTATTTT. Its translation is CSAREAGYTQYF.

The chain combines TRBV6-6 with TRBJ2-4; 7 bases line up with TRBD1. Judging by the DNA end, TRBJ2-7 fits better; the J call may be wrong. Germline V gene data show CDR1 as MNHNY and CDR2 as SVGAGI (reference sequence). The CDR3 loop spans 16 amino acids. CDR3 coding DNA: TGTGCCAGCAGTTACTCGATAAAGACAGGGAACTACGAGCAGTACTTC. Translated: CASSYSIKTGNYEQYF.